The clone carrying this TCR beta chain was counted ten times or more. These data belong to a study of T cells after yellow fever vaccination. The CDR3 runs 13 residues. In germline, CDR1 is MNHEY, CDR2 SMNVEV (reference sequence). V shed 6 bases and J shed 4 bases, with 12 bases lying between them. Via MiXCR, TCRdb re-called the 5' RACE reads, giving one row per CDR3 protein. The table includes some 240,000 distinct CDR3 sequences, roughly 3.5% detected once. The sequence was obtained from a man between 18 and 29 years old who received the YFV17D yellow fever vaccine. The rearrangement joins TRBV27 to TRBJ1-2; D unclear. Here the sequenced sample was PBMCs, taken 15 days after the yellow fever booster vaccination. CDR3 amino acids: CASSGLTGYGYTF. CDR3 nucleotides: TGTGCCAGCAGCGGATTAACGGGCTATGGCTACACCTTC.